The following is a T cell receptor beta chain sequence with its context. Generated by immunoSEQ multiplex PCR, the TCRdb table keeps only in-frame clones and is missing some. The table has a few hundred thousand clones, around 89% seen once; the top ten hold around 5.8%. Germline V gene data show CDR1 as KGHSH and CDR2 as LQKENI. Trimming cost V 0 bases and J 5 bases; bases outside gene matches: 13. The CDR3 runs 19 residues. The data were obtained in a study of blood T cell repertoires in COVID-19. Seattle's cohort entered during active infection and was followed longitudinally. The sequence was obtained from a woman in her forties or fifties with COVID-19, enrolled during active disease. Sample: peripheral blood. The chain is built from TRBV18 and TRBJ2-1; 10 bases align to TRBD2. The CDR3 here is CASSPPSWTSGGPNNEQFF. The CDR3 bases are TGTGCCAGCTCACCACCGTCGTGGACTAGCGGAGGGCCAAACAATGAGCAGTTCTTC.